Shown below are 3 T cell receptor beta chains from a single sample sequenced in a study of beta chain features in type 1 diabetes. The sequenced template was cDNA made from the entire isolated RNA. The repertoire was sequenced with immunoSEQ multiplex PCR; TCRdb's copy has only in-frame clones and lacks some. This sample has some 250,000 clones; less than 35% occur once, and the top ten carry 3.5% to 4.5%. Specimen: central memory CD4+ T cells from blood. The receptors originated from a man aged 25-45 years in good health.

This clone was seen only a few times. The chain has TRBV30 and TRBJ1-1; no definite D call. With 3 bases removed from V and 1 base from J, the gap between germline ends came to 9 bases. The V gene's germline CDR1 is GTSNPN and CDR2 SVGIG (reference sequence). CDR3 length equals 13 residues. The CDR3 region has the DNA TGTGCCTGGAGGGACTACGGGAACACTGAAGCTTTCTTT. Translating gives CAWRDYGNTEAFF.

The gene calls are TRBV9 and TRBJ2-3; 10 bases line up with TRBD2. CDR1 is SGDLS and CDR2 is YYNGEE in the germline V gene. V lost 1 base and J lost 3; bases outside the gene matches: 2. The CDR3 consists of 15 residues. The CDR3 DNA reads as TGTGCCAGCAGCGTACTAGCGGGAGAAACAGATACGCAGTATTTT. Translated, it gives CASSVLAGETDTQYF. Together with reference TRBV9 and TRBJ2-3, the CDR3 gives the full variable domain: DSGVTQTPKHLITATGQRVTLRCSPRSGDLSVYWYQQSLDQGLQFLIQYYNGEERAKGNILERFSAQQFPDLHSELNLSSLELGDSALYFCASSVLAGETDTQYFGPGTRLTVL.

Here the CDR3 reads CASSLFGLSPGQGTDTQYF. DNA of the CDR3: TGTGCCAGCAGTTTATTCGGGTTGAGTCCGGGACAGGGCACAGATACGCAGTATTTT. This chain uses TRBV27 with TRBJ2-3, with 8 bases identical to TRBD1. This CDR3 is 19 amino acids long. The germline V gene encodes CDR1 MNHEY and CDR2 SMNVEV (reference sequence). J was trimmed by 1 base and V by 1 base; bases with no gene match: 13.